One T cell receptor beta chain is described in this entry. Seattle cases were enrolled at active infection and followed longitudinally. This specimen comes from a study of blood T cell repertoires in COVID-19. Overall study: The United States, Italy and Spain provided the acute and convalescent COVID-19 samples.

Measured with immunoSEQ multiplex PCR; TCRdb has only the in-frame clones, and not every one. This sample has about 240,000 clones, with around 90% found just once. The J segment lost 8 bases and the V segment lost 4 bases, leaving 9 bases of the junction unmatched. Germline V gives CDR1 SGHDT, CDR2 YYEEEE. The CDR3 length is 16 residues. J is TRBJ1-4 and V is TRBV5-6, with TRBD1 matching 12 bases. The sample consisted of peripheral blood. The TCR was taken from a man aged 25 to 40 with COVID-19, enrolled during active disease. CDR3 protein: CASSLGTGGAGEKLFF. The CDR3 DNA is TGTGCCAGCAGCCTGGGGACAGGGGGCGCGGGGGAAAAACTGTTTTTT. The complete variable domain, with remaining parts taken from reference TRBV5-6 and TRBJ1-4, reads DAGVTQSPTHLIKTRGQQVTLRCSPKSGHDTVSWYQQALGQGPQFIFQYYEEEERQRGNFPDRFSGHQFPNYSSELNVNALLLGDSALYLCASSLGTGGAGEKLFFGSGTQLSVL.